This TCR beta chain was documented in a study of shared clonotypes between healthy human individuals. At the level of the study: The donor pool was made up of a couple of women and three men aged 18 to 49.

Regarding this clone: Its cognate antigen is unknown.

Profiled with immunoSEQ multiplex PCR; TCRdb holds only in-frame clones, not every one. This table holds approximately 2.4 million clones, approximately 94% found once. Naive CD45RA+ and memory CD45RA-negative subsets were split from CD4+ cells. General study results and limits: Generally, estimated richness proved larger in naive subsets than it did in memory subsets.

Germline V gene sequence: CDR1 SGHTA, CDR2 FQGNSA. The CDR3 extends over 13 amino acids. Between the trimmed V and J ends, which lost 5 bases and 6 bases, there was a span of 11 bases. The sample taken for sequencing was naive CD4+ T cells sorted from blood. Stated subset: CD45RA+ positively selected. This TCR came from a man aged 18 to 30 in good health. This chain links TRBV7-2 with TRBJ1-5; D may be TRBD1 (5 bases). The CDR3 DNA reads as TGTGCCAGCAGCGTGGCTGGGGGTCAGCCCCAGCATTTT. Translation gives CASSVAGGQPQHF. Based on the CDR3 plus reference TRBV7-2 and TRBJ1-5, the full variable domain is GAGVSQSPSNKVTEKGKDVELRCDPISGHTALYWYRQSLGQGLEFLIYFQGNSAPDKSGLPSDRFSAERTGGSVSTLTIQRTQQEDSAVYLCASSVAGGQPQHFGDGTRLSIL.